These 23 T cell receptor beta chains were sequenced from one sample in a study of blood T cell repertoires in COVID-19. Only in-frame clones appear in the TCRdb table, and some are missing; sequencing was by immunoSEQ multiplex PCR. The sample lists under 200,000 clones; around 80% were seen once. Sample: peripheral blood. The receptors shown here come from a woman in her sixties with acute or convalescent COVID-19.

This clone was recorded only once. The CDR3 loop reads CASSWTGDTEAFF. CDR3 bases: TGTGCCAGCAGTTGGACAGGGGACACTGAAGCTTTCTTT. J is TRBJ1-1 and V is TRBV27; the match to TRBD1 covers 9 bases. Losses at the gene ends were 4 bases for V and 3 bases for J; bases not matched to a gene: 0. This CDR3 is built from 13 residues. Per the germline V gene, CDR1 is MNHEY and CDR2 is SMNVEV (reference sequence).

This chain links TRBV11-3 with TRBJ2-3; 9 positions agree with TRBD2. Germline CDR1 SGHNT, CDR2 YENEEA. The V gene end was trimmed by 7 bases and the J gene end by 0 bases; junction bases not matched to a gene: 2. The CDR3 length is 14 residues. The CDR3 DNA follows: TGTGCCAGCACCCTAGCGGGAAGCACAGATACGCAGTATTTT. Protein: CASTLAGSTDTQYF.

The genes are TRBV2 and TRBJ1-6; the match to TRBD1 covers 7 bases. Germline V gene sequence: CDR1 SNHLY, CDR2 FYNNEI. V was pared by 8 bases and J by 0 bases, with 7 bases of the junction left unmatched. CDR3 size: 16 residues. The CDR3 DNA reads as TGTGCCAGCCGGCAGGGGGACTTCTCCTATAATTCACCCCTCCACTTT. It specifies CASRQGDFSYNSPLHF.

The V and J genes are TRBV2 and TRBJ1-2, with unresolved D. The CDR3 loop spans 15 amino acids. Per germline, CDR1 SNHLY and CDR2 FYNNEI. V shed 4 bases and J shed 0 bases, with 12 bases lying between them. Written as DNA, the CDR3 is TGTGCCAGCAGTGGTAGAGGAAACCCTAACTATGGCTACACCTTC. The encoded protein is CASSGRGNPNYGYTF.

This clone was recorded only once. This sequence joins TRBV7-6 and TRBJ1-3, with a weak D call TRBD1 (6 bases). The germline V gene has CDR1 SGHVS and CDR2 FNYEAQ. This CDR3 is built from 19 residues. The ends were cut back, 0 bases at V and 0 bases at J, with 18 bases in the middle. The CDR3, as DNA: TGTGCCAGCAGCTTAGCAACAGGGATCGGGGCCAGCTCTGGAAACACCATATATTTT. As protein: CASSLATGIGASSGNTIYF.

This chain connects TRBV18 to TRBJ2-5; 10 nucleotides line up with TRBD1. The CDR3 has 15 residues. Trimming cost V 4 bases and J 5 bases; bases outside gene matches: 7. Germline V gene sequence: CDR1 KGHSH, CDR2 LQKENI. Here the CDR3 reads CASSQGQGRGETQYF. In DNA, the CDR3 is TGTGCCAGCTCACAGGGACAGGGGCGCGGCGAGACCCAGTACTTC.

This rearrangement joins TRBV3-1 (or the pseudogene TRBV3-2) to TRBJ1-6; D not resolved. Germline loops: CDR1 LGHDT, CDR2 YNNKEL (reference sequence). This CDR3 contains 15 residues. V dropped 1 base and J dropped 0 bases, with 4 bases sitting between them. Here the CDR3 reads CASSQAVSYNSPLHF. The CDR3 nucleotides read TGTGCCAGCAGCCAAGCGGTCTCCTATAATTCACCCCTCCACTTT.

V is TRBV5-1 and J is TRBJ1-1; weak D call: TRBD1 (5 bases). The V end was cut by 3 bases, the J end by 1 base, with 16 bases between. Per the germline V gene, CDR1 is SGHRS and CDR2 is YFSETQ. The CDR3 is made up of 16 amino acids. The CDR3 sequence is CASSSTAGGRNTEAFF. The CDR3 DNA reads TGCGCCAGCAGCTCCACAGCTGGGGGGAGGAACACTGAAGCTTTCTTT.

This rearrangement joins TRBV9 to TRBJ2-5; 11 nucleotides align to TRBD2. Unmatched junction bases numbered 3, after V lost 0 bases and J lost 5 bases. The CDR3 is made up of 15 amino acids. Germline V gene lookup returns CDR1 SGDLS and CDR2 YYNGEE. DNA of the CDR3: TGTGCCAGCAGCGTAGCGACTAGCGGGGAGGAGACCCAGTACTTC. Its protein product is CASSVATSGEETQYF. The full variable domain, rest sourced from reference TRBV9 and TRBJ2-5, is DSGVTQTPKHLITATGQRVTLRCSPRSGDLSVYWYQQSLDQGLQFLIQYYNGEERAKGNILERFSAQQFPDLHSELNLSSLELGDSALYFCASSVATSGEETQYFGPGTRLLVL.

The chain has TRBV5-6 and TRBJ2-7, with 7 bases fitting TRBD2. The CDR3 is 15 amino acids. Germline V gene data show CDR1 as SGHDT and CDR2 as YYEEEE. With V trimmed by 1 base and J by 4 bases, 8 bases remained unmatched. CDR3: CASSLPRGSRYEQYF. In DNA form, the CDR3 reads TGTGCCAGCAGCTTGCCGCGGGGGTCTCGGTACGAGCAGTACTTC.

This chain links TRBV19 with TRBJ2-7; 8 nucleotides match TRBD1. The CDR3 is made up of 15 amino acids. The V gene end was trimmed by 3 bases and the J gene end by 2 bases; junction bases not matched to a gene: 6. CDR1 LNHDA and CDR2 SQIVND come from the germline V gene (reference sequence). The CDR3 DNA sequence: TGTGCCAGTAGTATGGGGACAGGCCCCCCCTACGAGCAGTACTTC. Protein sequence: CASSMGTGPPYEQYF.

This chain's CDR3 is CASSGVQGEGEKLFF. The DNA for the CDR3 is TGTGCCAGCAGTGGAGTACAGGGTGAGGGTGAAAAACTGTTTTTT. The chain links TRBV28 to TRBJ1-4, with D perhaps TRBD1 (6 bases). Germline lookup yields CDR1 MDHEN and CDR2 SYDVKM. Trimming removed 5 bases from V and 7 bases from J, with 17 bases in between. The CDR3 is 15 residues long.

The genes are TRBV9 and TRBJ1-1; D gene unclear. The CDR3 contains 14 residues. Trimming took 4 bases from V and 1 from J, leaving 11 bases between them. Germline V gene sequence: CDR1 SGDLS, CDR2 YYNGEE. The CDR3 region is CASSPFLPNTEAFF. CDR3 DNA: TGTGCCAGCAGCCCTTTCCTACCGAACACTGAAGCTTTCTTT.

The CDR3 DNA follows: TGTGCCAGCAGTTCCGGGACAGGGGGAAAAAATTATGGCTACACCTTC. It yields the protein CASSSGTGGKNYGYTF. The chain employs TRBV6-4 and TRBJ1-2; TRBD1 matches 11 bases. The ends lost 5 bases at V and 5 bases at J; junction bases unmatched: 10. This CDR3 has 16 amino acids. The germline CDR1 and CDR2 sequences are MRHNA and SNTAGT.

V gene TRBV5-4 combines with J gene TRBJ2-7, with D uncertain. This CDR3 is built from 15 residues. Germline V CDR1 and CDR2: SGHNT, YYREEE (reference sequence). Trimming took off 1 base at V and 0 bases at J, with 11 bases between the two ends. CDR3 sequence: CASSLMGPGSYEQYF. The DNA for the CDR3 is TGTGCCAGCAGCTTGATGGGTCCGGGCTCCTACGAGCAGTACTTC.

The J gene is TRBJ1-5, the V gene TRBV19; no definite D call. V was shortened by 3 bases and J by 4 bases, with 13 bases between the two germline ends. Looked up from germline, CDR1 is LNHDA and CDR2 is SQIVND (reference sequence). This CDR3 region has 15 residues. The CDR3 DNA reads as TGTGCCAGTAGTATGTTAACTACGGGGAATCAGCCCCAGCATTTT. Translating gives CASSMLTTGNQPQHF.

V usage is TRBV7-8 and J usage is TRBJ2-5; no definite D call. The CDR3 loop spans 14 amino acids. Germline V CDR1 and CDR2: SGHVS, FQNEAQ. V dropped 1 base and J dropped 3 bases, with 9 bases sitting between them. CDR3 sequence: CASSLGTHKETQYF. CDR3 DNA sequence: TGTGCCAGCAGCTTAGGCACACACAAAGAGACCCAGTACTTC.

This chain connects TRBV5-1 to TRBJ2-3; 7 positions agree with TRBD1. The CDR3 spans 17 residues. Germline V gene sequence: CDR1 SGHRS, CDR2 YFSETQ. Germline trimming cut 0 bases from V and 0 bases from J; bases unmatched to any gene: 7. The CDR3 region has the DNA TGCGCCAGCAGCTTGGGTCTAGGGACAGTTAGCACAGATACGCAGTATTTT. Protein sequence: CASSLGLGTVSTDTQYF.

The rearrangement joins TRBV19 to TRBJ2-2; 8 nucleotides align to TRBD2. There are 16 residues in the CDR3. The germline CDR1 and CDR2 sequences are LNHDA and SQIVND (reference sequence). J gave up 0 bases and V 5 bases, and 5 bases lay outside the gene matches. The CDR3 region has the DNA TGTGCCAGTAGTTCCAGCGGGGGTCCGAACACCGGGGAGCTGTTTTTT. It yields the protein CASSSSGGPNTGELFF.

The chain joins TRBV19 to TRBJ2-7, with 7 nucleotides matching TRBD1. The CDR3 is 13 amino acids. J lost 6 bases, V lost 5 bases, and 7 bases had no gene match. Germline loops: CDR1 LNHDA, CDR2 SQIVND (reference sequence). The CDR3 region has the DNA TGTGCCAGTAGTGACCGGACAGGTCGCGAGCAGTACTTC. Translating it yields CASSDRTGREQYF.

The J gene is TRBJ2-7, the V gene TRBV5-1, with 12 bases matching TRBD2. CDR3 length: 15 amino acids. V was clipped by 5 bases and J by 2 bases; unmatched bases: 5. CDR1 is SGHRS, CDR2 YFSETQ, per germline. The CDR3 DNA is TGCGCCAGCAGTAGGACTAGCGGGGACCCCTACGAGCAGTACTTC. As protein: CASSRTSGDPYEQYF.

This sequence joins TRBV4-3 and TRBJ2-7, with D unresolved. V lost 1 base to trimming and J lost 2 bases, with 6 bases between them. Per the germline V gene, CDR1 is LGHNA and CDR2 is YSLEER. The CDR3 runs to 13 residues. In nucleotides, the CDR3 is TGCGCCAGCAGCCAAGCCAGGACCTACGAGCAGTACTTC. This translates into CASSQARTYEQYF.

This clone was observed a single time. The rearrangement uses TRBV6-2 or TRBV6-3 and TRBJ1-5; D is unresolved. This CDR3 spans 15 amino acids. The germline V and J ends were trimmed by 1 base and 5 bases, with 12 bases remaining between them. CDR1 is MNHEY, CDR2 SVGEGT, per germline. The CDR3 protein is CASSYWEGIDQPQHF. The DNA of the CDR3 is TGTGCCAGCAGTTACTGGGAGGGTATCGATCAGCCCCAGCATTTT.